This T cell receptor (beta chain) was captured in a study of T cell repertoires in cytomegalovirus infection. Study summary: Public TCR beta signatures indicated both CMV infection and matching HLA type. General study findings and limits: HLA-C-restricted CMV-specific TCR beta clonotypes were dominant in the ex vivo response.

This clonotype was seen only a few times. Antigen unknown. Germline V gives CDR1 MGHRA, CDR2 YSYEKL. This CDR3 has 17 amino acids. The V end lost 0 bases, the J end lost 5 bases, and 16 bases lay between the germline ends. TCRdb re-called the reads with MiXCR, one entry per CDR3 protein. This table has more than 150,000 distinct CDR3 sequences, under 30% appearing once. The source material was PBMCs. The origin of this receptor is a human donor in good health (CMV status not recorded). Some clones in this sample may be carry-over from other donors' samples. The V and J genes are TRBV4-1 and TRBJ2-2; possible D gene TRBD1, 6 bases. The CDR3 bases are TGCGCCAGCAGCCAAGAAGGGGCAGGGGTCCGGACCGGGGAGCTGTTTTTT. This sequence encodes CASSQEGAGVRTGELFF.